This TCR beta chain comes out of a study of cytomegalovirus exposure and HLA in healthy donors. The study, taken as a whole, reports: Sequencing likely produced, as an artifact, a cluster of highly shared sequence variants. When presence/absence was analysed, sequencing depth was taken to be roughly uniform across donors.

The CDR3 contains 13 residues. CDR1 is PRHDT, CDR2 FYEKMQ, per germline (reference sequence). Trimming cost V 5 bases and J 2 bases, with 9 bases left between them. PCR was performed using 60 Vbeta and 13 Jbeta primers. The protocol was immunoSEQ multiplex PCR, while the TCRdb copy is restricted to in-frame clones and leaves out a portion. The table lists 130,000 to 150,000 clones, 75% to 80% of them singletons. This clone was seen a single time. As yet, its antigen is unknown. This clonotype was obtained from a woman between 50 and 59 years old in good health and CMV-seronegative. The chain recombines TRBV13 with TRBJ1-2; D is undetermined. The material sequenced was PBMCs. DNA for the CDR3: TGTGCCAGCAGCCCCCAGAAGAACTATGGCTACACCTTC. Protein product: CASSPQKNYGYTF. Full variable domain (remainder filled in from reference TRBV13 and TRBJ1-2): AAGVIQSPRHLIKEKRETATLKCYPIPRHDTVYWYQQGPGQDPQFLISFYEKMQSDKGSIPDRFSAQQFSDYHSELNMSSLELGDSALYFCASSPQKNYGYTFGSGTRLTVV.